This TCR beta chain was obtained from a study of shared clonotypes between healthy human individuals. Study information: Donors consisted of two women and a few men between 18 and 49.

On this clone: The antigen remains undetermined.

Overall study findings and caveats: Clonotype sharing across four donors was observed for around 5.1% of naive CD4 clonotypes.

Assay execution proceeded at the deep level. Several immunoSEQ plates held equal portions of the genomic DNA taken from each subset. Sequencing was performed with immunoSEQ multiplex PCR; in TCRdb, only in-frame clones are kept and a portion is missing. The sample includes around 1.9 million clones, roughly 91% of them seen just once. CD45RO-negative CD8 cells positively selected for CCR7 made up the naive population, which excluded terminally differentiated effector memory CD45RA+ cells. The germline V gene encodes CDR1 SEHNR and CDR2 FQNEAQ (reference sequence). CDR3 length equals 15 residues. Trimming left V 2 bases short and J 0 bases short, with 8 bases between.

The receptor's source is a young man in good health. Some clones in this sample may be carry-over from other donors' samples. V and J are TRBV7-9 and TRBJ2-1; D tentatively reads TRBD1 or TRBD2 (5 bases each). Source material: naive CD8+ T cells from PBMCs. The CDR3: CASSLIGGSYNEQFF. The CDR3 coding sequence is TGTGCCAGCAGCTTAATTGGGGGCTCCTACAATGAGCAGTTCTTC.